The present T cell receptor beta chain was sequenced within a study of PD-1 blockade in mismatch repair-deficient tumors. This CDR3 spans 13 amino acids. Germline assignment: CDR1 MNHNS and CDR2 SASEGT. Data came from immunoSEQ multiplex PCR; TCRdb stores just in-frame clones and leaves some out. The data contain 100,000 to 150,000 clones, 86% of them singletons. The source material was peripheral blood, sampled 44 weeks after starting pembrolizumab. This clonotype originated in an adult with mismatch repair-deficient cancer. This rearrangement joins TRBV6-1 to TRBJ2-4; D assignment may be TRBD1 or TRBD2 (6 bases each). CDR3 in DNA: TGTGCTAAGGGGGGCGTAGGCAAAAACATTCAGTACTTC. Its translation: CAKGGVGKNIQYF.